This TCR beta chain was profiled in a study of CD8+ T cells in alopecia areata. Across the whole study: Oral tofacitinib (5 to 10 mg twice daily) was administered to treated patients.

The length of the CDR3 is 13 residues. Germline lookup yields CDR1 SQVTM and CDR2 ANQGSEA. The V and J ends lost 3 bases and 1 base respectively, with 9 bases between them. Reverse transcription of extracted RNA yielded cDNA, which provided the sequencing template. Here immunoSEQ multiplex PCR was the method, and the copy in TCRdb shows in-frame clones only, minus some. The sample shows fewer than 150,000 clones, 35% to 45% of them seen only once. Alopecia areata patients had lesional scalp punch biopsies and peripheral blood taken from them. The sample taken for sequencing was CD4+ T cells sorted from blood. This TCR was recovered from a human donor with alopecia areata. V gene TRBV29-1 combines with J gene TRBJ1-1; D uncertain. The CDR3: CSVESHRNTEAFF. DNA of the CDR3: TGCAGCGTTGAGAGTCACCGGAACACTGAAGCTTTCTTT.